This entry lists 22 T cell receptor beta chains sequenced from one sample in a study of regulatory T cells in long-lasting Graves disease. The time point here: persistent/refractory GD, antithyroid drugs over 5 years with positive TRAb. The TCR library used RNA extracted from PBMCs. The TCR beta library used iRepertoire HTBI primers with Arm-PCR amplification of CDR3. TCRdb ran MiXCR on the multiplex PCR reads and lists one entry per CDR3 protein. This repertoire shows 430,000 or so distinct CDR3 sequences, around 23% found once; its top ten account for roughly an eighth. Sequenced here: peripheral blood mononuclear cells (PBMCs), sampled when the disease was refractory, from a patient treated with antithyroid drugs. Receptor source: a female donor with Graves disease.

This chain connects TRBV29-1 to TRBJ2-6; 7 bases map to TRBD1. Trimming cost V 6 bases and J 10 bases; bases outside gene matches: 9. CDR1 and CDR2 from the germline V gene are SQVTM and ANQGSEA. The CDR3 is made up of 13 amino acids. In nucleotides, the CDR3 is TGCAGCGTGAGTGACAGGGACCCGAACGTCCTGACTTTC. Protein: CSVSDRDPNVLTF.

In nucleotides, the CDR3 is TGTGCCAGCAGTTTCGAGACAGGTGCGAACACCGGGGAGCTGTTTTTT. Protein: CASSFETGANTGELFF. The V and J genes are TRBV12-3 or TRBV12-4 and TRBJ2-2, with D maybe TRBD1 (6 bases). V lost 3 bases, J lost 0 bases, and 11 bases lay in between. The CDR3 has 16 amino acids.

This clonotype was found many times. Because the CDR3 is missing its conserved closing phenylalanine or tryptophan, this is likely a read error. It is unclear where the CDR3 begins or ends on the DNA, so no DNA is shown, and the CDR3 is as TCRdb lists it. This chain joins TRBV11-2 and TRBJ1-2. With termini counted, the CDR3 has 8 amino acids. Germline-derived CDR1 and CDR2 are SGHAT and FQNNGV. The CDR3 loop is CASSFHVG.

CDR3 in DNA: TGTGCCAGCAGTGTGGCAGGGGGAGAGCGTGTAAACATTCAGTACTTC. Translation gives CASSVAGGERVNIQYF. The chain combines TRBV2 with TRBJ2-4; TRBD1 matches 7 bases. This CDR3 spans 16 amino acids. Trimming took 4 bases from V and 6 from J; bases not matched to a gene: 12. The germline CDR1 and CDR2 sequences are SNHLY and FYNNEI.

A word on this clonotype: A much bigger clone sits one base away, suggesting this may be a read error. The chain is built from TRBV7-2 and TRBJ1-6; TRBD1 is a possible D gene (5 bases). The CDR3 extends over 18 amino acids. Germline V lookup: CDR1 SGHTA, CDR2 FQGNSA. CDR3 nucleotides: TGTGCCAGCAGCTTATTTTCCCACAGGAGCTCCTATAGTTCACCCCTCCACTTT. It encodes CASSLFSHRSSYSSPLHF.

A remark on this clonotype: This may arise from a read error, as a much more abundant clone is one base away. This chain links TRBV12-3 or TRBV12-4 with TRBJ1-6; TRBD1 is a possible D gene (6 bases). The CDR3 has 15 amino acids. The DNA of the CDR3 is TGTGTCAGCACCGTACAGGGTGTTAATAATTCACCCCTCCACTTT. This sequence encodes CVSTVQGVNNSPLHF.

This clonotype showed up many times. The genes are TRBV27 and TRBJ1-5; D is uncertain. V dropped 1 base and J dropped 2 bases, with 9 bases sitting between them. Germline CDR1 MNHEY, CDR2 SMNVEV (reference sequence). This CDR3 region has 15 residues. The CDR3 here is CASSLYPEGNQPQHF. CDR3 DNA sequence: TGTGCCAGCAGTTTATATCCCGAGGGCAATCAGCCCCAGCATTTT.

CDR3 region: CASTPQGRLSSGANVLTF. The CDR3 DNA follows: TGTGCCAGCACCCCACAGGGGCGCCTGAGCTCTGGGGCCAACGTCCTGACTTTC. This chain links TRBV27 with TRBJ2-6; TRBD1 matches 7 bases. The CDR3 is 18 residues long. The trim removed 7 bases at V and 0 bases at J, leaving 12 bases unmatched. Germline CDR1 MNHEY, CDR2 SMNVEV (reference sequence). Full variable domain (missing parts from reference TRBV27 and TRBJ2-6): EAQVTQNPRYLITVTGKKLTVTCSQNMNHEYMSWYRQDPGLGLRQIYYSMNVEVTDKGDVPEGYKVSRKEKRNFPLILESPSPNQTSLYFCASTPQGRLSSGANVLTFGAGSRLTVL.

J is TRBJ1-5 and V is TRBV12-3 or TRBV12-4, with 7 nucleotides matching TRBD1. The CDR3 loop spans 13 amino acids. V was pared by 3 bases and J by 11 bases, with 7 bases of the junction left unmatched. Here the CDR3 DNA reads TGTGCCAGCAGTTTGGGCAGGGGGTCGGCCCAGCATTTT. Translated, it gives CASSLGRGSAQHF.

This clonotype came up a few times. This chain connects TRBV10-3 to TRBJ2-1; 11 bases agree with TRBD2. Germline CDR1 is ENHRY and CDR2 is SYGVKD. This CDR3 region has 13 residues. The V gene end was trimmed by 11 bases and the J gene end by 5 bases; junction bases not matched to a gene: 5. CDR3 residues: CAVSGRGDNEQFF. In nucleotides, the CDR3 is TGTGCCGTTAGCGGGAGGGGAGACAATGAGCAGTTCTTC.

This chain links TRBV29-1 with TRBJ1-5, with D unclear. Germline V gene lookup returns CDR1 SQVTM and CDR2 ANQGSEA. Trimming shortened V by 6 bases and J by 2 bases, and 8 bases separated the two germline ends. This CDR3 region has 12 residues. The CDR3 coding sequence is TGCAGCGTGCGACTTGGCAATCAGCCCCAGCATTTT. Amino acid sequence: CSVRLGNQPQHF.

This clonotype has a count of ten or more. V gene TRBV28 combines with J gene TRBJ1-5, with 8 bases matching TRBD1. The CDR3 has 13 amino acids. V trimming: 6 bases; J trimming: 8 bases; junction bases outside the gene matches: 6. The germline V gene has CDR1 MDHEN and CDR2 SYDVKM. The CDR3 DNA reads TGTGCCAGCAGCTCAGGGGGCCCGGAGCCCCAGCATTTT. Translating gives CASSSGGPEPQHF.

At least ten counts were recorded for this clonotype. The CDR3 DNA follows: TGCAGCGTCCGGGGCGGGACTAGCGGTACCTACGAGCAGTACTTC. This translates into CSVRGGTSGTYEQYF. The chain is built from TRBV29-1 and TRBJ2-7; 11 bases are shared with TRBD2. Germline V gene lookup returns CDR1 SQVTM and CDR2 ANQGSEA. The CDR3 contains 15 residues. V dropped 6 bases and J dropped 2; count of bases not matched to a gene: 9.

This chain joins TRBV20-1 and TRBJ2-5; no definite D call. Trimming cost V 6 bases and J 1 base, with 18 bases left between them. The CDR3 consists of 15 residues. Per the germline V gene, CDR1 is DFQATT and CDR2 is SNEGSKA (reference sequence). The CDR3 region is CSARWARDFQETQYF. Written as DNA, the CDR3 is TGCAGTGCCCGGTGGGCCAGAGACTTCCAAGAGACCCAGTACTTC.

The chain recombines TRBV4-2 with TRBJ1-2, with D tentatively TRBD1 (5 bases). Germline CDR1 reads LGHNA; CDR2 reads YNFKEQ. V dropped 0 bases and J dropped 4 bases, with 12 bases sitting between them. CDR3 size: 15 residues. The CDR3 coding sequence is TGTGCCAGCAGCCAAGAGACCAGGGAGGGCTATGGCTACACCTTC. It codes for CASSQETREGYGYTF.

J is TRBJ2-7 and V is TRBV4-1; D is ambiguous. The V gene's germline CDR1 is MGHRA and CDR2 YSYEKL. The CDR3 runs 13 residues. The germline V and J ends were trimmed by 1 base and 6 bases, with 10 bases remaining between them. The CDR3 protein is CASSQVGRSEQYF. CDR3 DNA: TGCGCCAGCAGCCAAGTGGGCCGTAGCGAGCAGTACTTC.

This clonotype has ten or more counts. This chain links TRBV28 with TRBJ2-4; the match to TRBD1 covers 7 bases. The length of the CDR3 is 15 residues. V gave up 4 bases and J gave up 4 bases; unmatched junction bases: 7. Germline loops: CDR1 MDHEN, CDR2 SYDVKM. The CDR3 protein is CASSYLRDRKNIQYF. As DNA, the CDR3 is TGTGCCAGCAGTTACCTACGGGACAGAAAAAACATTCAGTACTTC.

This clonotype was detected ten times or more. The chain carries TRBV18 and TRBJ2-5; D not certain. The germline V gene encodes CDR1 KGHSH and CDR2 LQKENI. V was cut by 3 bases and J by 5 bases, with 13 bases left in between. The CDR3 is 14 residues long. CDR3 coding DNA: TGTGCCAGCTCACCCTCGAGTAATAGGGAGACCCAGTACTTC. Its protein product is CASSPSSNRETQYF.

A remark on this clonotype: A read error may be the cause here, since a much bigger clone is one base away. The CDR3 loop is CASSLVAEGGQPQHF. In DNA form, the CDR3 reads TGTGCCAGCAGTTTAGTGGCCGAGGGAGGTCAGCCCCAGCATTTT. This chain connects TRBV12-3 or TRBV12-4 to TRBJ1-5, with D unclear. Trimming left V 1 base short and J 6 bases short, with 13 bases between. This CDR3 is 15 amino acids long.

This clonotype appeared many times. The chain combines TRBV28 with TRBJ1-1; D uncertain. The germline gives CDR1 MDHEN, CDR2 SYDVKM. Trimming shortened V by 5 bases and J by 8 bases, and 9 bases separated the two germline ends. CDR3 length: 11 residues. CDR3: CASSVRGEAFF. The DNA of the CDR3 is TGTGCCAGCAGTGTAAGAGGAGAAGCTTTCTTT.

At least ten counts were recorded for this clonotype. The chain links TRBV12-3 or TRBV12-4 to TRBJ2-7; D may be TRBD2 (6 bases). This CDR3 has 13 amino acids. Trimming pared 6 bases from V and 0 bases from J, leaving 9 bases between. CDR3 amino acids: CASRIADSYEQYF. The CDR3 DNA reads as TGTGCCAGCAGAATAGCGGACTCCTACGAGCAGTACTTC.

The chain combines TRBV5-1 with TRBJ2-7, with 7 bases identical to TRBD1. J gave up 3 bases and V 4 bases, and 7 bases lay outside the gene matches. This CDR3 comprises 14 residues. Germline assignment: CDR1 SGHRS and CDR2 YFSETQ. CDR3 coding DNA: TGCGCCAGCAGCCCCACGGGACAGAACTACGAGCAGTACTTC. Translation: CASSPTGQNYEQYF.